This T cell receptor beta chain comes out of a study of blood T cell repertoires in COVID-19. Assay used: immunoSEQ multiplex PCR; TCRdb lists only in-frame clones, some missing. The repertoire includes some 450,000 clones, roughly 88% of them detected once, and roughly 12% sits in the top ten. This CDR3 contains 15 residues. With V trimmed by 5 bases and J by 4 bases, 7 bases remained unmatched. Germline V gene lookup returns CDR1 SEHNR and CDR2 FQNEAQ (reference sequence). This chain links TRBV7-9 with TRBJ2-2; 7 bases map to TRBD2. This clonotype was obtained from a woman aged 45-65 years with COVID-19, enrolled during active disease. Input material: peripheral blood. In nucleotides, the CDR3 is TGTGCCAGCAGCCCCCCGGGGGGAGCCACCGGGGAGCTGTTTTTT. Its protein is CASSPPGGATGELFF.